These 8 T cell receptor beta chains came from one sample sequenced in a study of blood T cell repertoires in COVID-19 (dated by TCRdb to about 2020). The library was generated by the immunoSEQ multiplex PCR assay. TCRdb holds this immuneACCESS table with in-frame rearrangements only. Some clones are missing; in checked studies, unresolved V genes explain under half, and the rest has no known cause. The sample has about 130,000 clones on record, approximately 80% of them singletons. Jointly, the top ten make up roughly 3% of the sample. Source material: peripheral blood. The receptors were gathered from a woman of 80 years or more with acute or convalescent COVID-19.

CDR3 residues: CASSRQLDSGNTIYF. CDR3 DNA sequence: TGTGCCAGCAGCCGACAGTTAGACTCTGGAAACACCATATATTTT. The chain employs TRBV3-1 (or the pseudogene TRBV3-2) and TRBJ1-3, with D tentatively TRBD1 (5 bases). CDR1 and CDR2 (germline): LGHDT, YNNKEL (reference sequence). The V and J ends lost 4 bases and 0 bases respectively, with 10 bases between them. CDR3 length equals 15 residues.

The V and J genes are TRBV3-1 (or the pseudogene TRBV3-2) and TRBJ2-5; 7 bases line up with TRBD1. The CDR3 is 14 residues long. V trimming: 3 bases; J trimming: 10 bases; junction bases outside the gene matches: 11. CDR1 is LGHDT and CDR2 is YNNKEL in the germline V gene (reference sequence). In nucleotides, the CDR3 is TGTGCCAGCAGCCACCGGGACAGACCTCTTGACCAGTACTTC. Protein sequence: CASSHRDRPLDQYF.

The gene calls are TRBV7-3 and TRBJ2-5; TRBD2 agrees at 14 bases. Germline loops: CDR1 SGHTA, CDR2 FQGTGA. The V and J ends lost 5 bases and 4 bases, in that order; junction bases with no gene match: 12. The CDR3 has 18 amino acids. CDR3 loop: CASSNNPGLAGVGETQYF. As DNA, the CDR3 is TGTGCCAGCAGCAATAATCCGGGACTAGCGGGGGTGGGAGAGACCCAGTACTTC.

CDR3: CASSSSGGNQPQHF. In DNA, the CDR3 is TGTGCCAGCAGTTCCTCAGGGGGCAATCAGCCCCAGCATTTT. The chain links TRBV6-2 or TRBV6-3 to TRBJ1-5, with D maybe TRBD1 (6 bases). From germline, CDR1 is MNHEY and CDR2 SVGEGT. The CDR3 is 14 amino acids. V lost 4 bases and J 2 bases, leaving 9 bases between the germline ends.

The gene calls are TRBV19 and TRBJ1-1; no definite D call. The CDR3 runs 13 residues. From germline, CDR1 is LNHDA and CDR2 SQIVND (reference sequence). The V and J ends lost 3 bases and 0 bases respectively, with 5 bases between them. CDR3 in DNA: TGTGCCAGTAGTATCTACGTGAACACTGAAGCTTTCTTT. It yields the protein CASSIYVNTEAFF. The variable domain in full, completed from reference TRBV19 and TRBJ1-1, reads DGGITQSPKYLFRKEGQNVTLSCEQNLNHDAMYWYRQDPGQGLRLIYYSQIVNDFQKGDIAEGYSVSREKKESFPLTVTSAQKNPTAFYLCASSIYVNTEAFFGQGTRLTVV.

This clone was observed a single time. The chain recombines TRBV6-1 with TRBJ1-1; D not resolved. Trimming removed 5 bases at V and 3 bases at J, with 10 bases between. Per the germline V gene, CDR1 is MNHNS and CDR2 is SASEGT. The CDR3 contains 13 residues. CDR3 in amino acids: CASSQDIYTEAFF. CDR3 in DNA: TGTGCCAGCAGTCAAGACATCTACACTGAAGCTTTCTTT.

V is TRBV9 and J is TRBJ2-5, with 8 positions matching TRBD1. The CDR3 is made up of 16 amino acids. The ends lost 4 bases at V and 8 bases at J; junction bases unmatched: 16. CDR1 and CDR2 from the germline V gene are SGDLS and YYNGEE. In nucleotides, the CDR3 is TGTGCCAGCAGCCCGCAACCGGGACAGGAGACTCTCACCCAGTACTTC. Translating it yields CASSPQPGQETLTQYF.

V gene TRBV6-6 combines with J gene TRBJ2-1; D possibly corresponds to TRBD2 (6 bases). This CDR3 has 15 residues. Germline-derived CDR1 and CDR2 are MNHNY and SVGAGI (reference sequence). V was pared by 3 bases and J by 0 bases, with 9 bases between. Here the CDR3 reads CASSYGGSSYNEQFF. The CDR3 coding sequence is TGTGCCAGCAGTTATGGGGGGAGCTCCTACAATGAGCAGTTCTTC.